This TCR beta chain was sequenced during a study of graft-versus-host responses after intestinal transplantation. Study-level information: Recipients were all induced with anti-thymocyte globulin, then given tacrolimus and steroids for about three years. Broader study findings: Recipient-marrow GvH clones were detected, some having first appeared in ileum or blood.

About this clone: What it recognizes is unknown.

The V gene lost 7 bases and the J gene lost 9 bases, with 15 bases spanning the gap. CDR3 size: 12 residues. CDR1 is ENHRY, CDR2 SYGVKD, per germline. Clones were sequenced by immunoSEQ multiplex PCR, and TCRdb holds only the in-frame ones, with some missing. This table holds 40,000 or so clones, more than 85% found once. This TCR derives from a human patient who received an intestinal transplant, so some T cells may come from the graft donor. The source material was PBMCs, sampled approximately 740 days after intestinal transplantation. V usage is TRBV10-3 and J usage is TRBJ1-1; possible D gene TRBD1, 6 bases. The CDR3, as DNA: TGTGCCATCAATGACCTCACAGGGCAAGCTTTCTTT. This codes for CAINDLTGQAFF.